The 3 T cell receptor beta chains presented below share a single source sample, sequenced in a study of response to subunit inactivated influenza vaccine. TCRdb reprocessed the RT-PCR reads via MiXCR and lists one record per CDR3 protein. The sample lists fewer than 800,000 distinct CDR3 sequences, 15% to 18% occurring once. The source was PBMCs from blood, collected roughly 12 days after vaccination. Receptor source: a man between 45 and 60 years old who received an inactivated influenza vaccine.

There are a few counts of this clonotype. The genes are TRBV7-2 and TRBJ2-1; 8 positions match TRBD2. CDR3 length equals 17 residues. CDR1 SGHTA and CDR2 FQGNSA come from the germline V gene. Trimming at V came to 4 bases and at J to 2 bases, leaving 10 bases not matched to a gene. CDR3 DNA: TGTGCCAGCAGCTCCCTTTGGGGCGGGAGGACCTACAATGAGCAGTTCTTC. This codes for CASSSLWGGRTYNEQFF. Combining the CDR3 with reference TRBV7-2 and TRBJ2-1 gives the whole variable domain GAGVSQSPSNKVTEKGKDVELRCDPISGHTALYWYRQSLGQGLEFLIYFQGNSAPDKSGLPSDRFSAERTGGSVSTLTIQRTQQEDSAVYLCASSSLWGGRTYNEQFFGPGTRLTVL.

The chain links TRBV7-2 to TRBJ1-6; TRBD1 is a possible D gene (5 bases). The CDR3 loop spans 15 amino acids. CDR1 SGHTA and CDR2 FQGNSA come from the germline V gene. Between the trimmed V and J ends, which lost 2 bases and 5 bases, there was a span of 10 bases. The CDR3 sequence: CASSLLRRDNSPLHF. The CDR3, as DNA: TGTGCCAGCAGCTTACTTCGCAGGGATAATTCACCCCTCCACTTT.

This chain joins TRBV4-3 and TRBJ2-7, with TRBD1 as a possible D gene (6 bases). CDR1 and CDR2 (germline): LGHNA, YSLEER. The CDR3 runs to 17 residues. V lost 0 bases and J lost 2, with 17 bases in between. CDR3 nucleotide sequence: TGCGCCAGCAGCCAAGATTTGGCTACAGGGCTAGCCTACGAGCAGTACTTC. This translates into CASSQDLATGLAYEQYF.